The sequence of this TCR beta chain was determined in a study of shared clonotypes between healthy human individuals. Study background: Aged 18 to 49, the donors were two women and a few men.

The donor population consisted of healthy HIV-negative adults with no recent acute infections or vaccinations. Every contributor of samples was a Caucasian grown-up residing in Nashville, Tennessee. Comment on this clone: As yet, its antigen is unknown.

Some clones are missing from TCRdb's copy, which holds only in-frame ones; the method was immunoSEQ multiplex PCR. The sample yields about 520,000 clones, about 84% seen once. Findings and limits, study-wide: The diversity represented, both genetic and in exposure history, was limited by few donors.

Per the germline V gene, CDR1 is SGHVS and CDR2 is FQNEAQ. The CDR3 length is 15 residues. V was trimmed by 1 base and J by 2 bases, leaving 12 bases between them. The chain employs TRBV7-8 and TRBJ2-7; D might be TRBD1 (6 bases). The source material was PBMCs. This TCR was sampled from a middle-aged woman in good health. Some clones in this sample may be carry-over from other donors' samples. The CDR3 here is CASSLGGQFTYEQYF. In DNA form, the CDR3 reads TGTGCCAGCAGCTTAGGGGGGCAGTTCACCTACGAGCAGTACTTC.